This T cell receptor beta chain derives from a study of T cell responses to AZD1222 COVID-19 vaccine. Method: immunoSEQ multiplex PCR; TCRdb's copy keeps in-frame clones and lacks some. The sample comprises some 130,000 clones, more than 85% of which are singletons, and approximately 3% rests with the top ten. The CDR3 loop spans 15 amino acids. With V trimmed by 4 bases and J by 5 bases, 11 bases remained unmatched. Germline assignment: CDR1 MNHEY and CDR2 SMNVEV (reference sequence). This clonotype originated in an adult in good health. V is TRBV27 and J is TRBJ2-7; 7 nucleotides align to TRBD1. The sequencing here drew on peripheral blood, taken on day 0 of AZD1222 vaccination. The CDR3 DNA is TGTGCCAGCAGTTCAAACAGGGGATTGAGGAACGAGCAGTACTTC. Its protein product is CASSSNRGLRNEQYF.